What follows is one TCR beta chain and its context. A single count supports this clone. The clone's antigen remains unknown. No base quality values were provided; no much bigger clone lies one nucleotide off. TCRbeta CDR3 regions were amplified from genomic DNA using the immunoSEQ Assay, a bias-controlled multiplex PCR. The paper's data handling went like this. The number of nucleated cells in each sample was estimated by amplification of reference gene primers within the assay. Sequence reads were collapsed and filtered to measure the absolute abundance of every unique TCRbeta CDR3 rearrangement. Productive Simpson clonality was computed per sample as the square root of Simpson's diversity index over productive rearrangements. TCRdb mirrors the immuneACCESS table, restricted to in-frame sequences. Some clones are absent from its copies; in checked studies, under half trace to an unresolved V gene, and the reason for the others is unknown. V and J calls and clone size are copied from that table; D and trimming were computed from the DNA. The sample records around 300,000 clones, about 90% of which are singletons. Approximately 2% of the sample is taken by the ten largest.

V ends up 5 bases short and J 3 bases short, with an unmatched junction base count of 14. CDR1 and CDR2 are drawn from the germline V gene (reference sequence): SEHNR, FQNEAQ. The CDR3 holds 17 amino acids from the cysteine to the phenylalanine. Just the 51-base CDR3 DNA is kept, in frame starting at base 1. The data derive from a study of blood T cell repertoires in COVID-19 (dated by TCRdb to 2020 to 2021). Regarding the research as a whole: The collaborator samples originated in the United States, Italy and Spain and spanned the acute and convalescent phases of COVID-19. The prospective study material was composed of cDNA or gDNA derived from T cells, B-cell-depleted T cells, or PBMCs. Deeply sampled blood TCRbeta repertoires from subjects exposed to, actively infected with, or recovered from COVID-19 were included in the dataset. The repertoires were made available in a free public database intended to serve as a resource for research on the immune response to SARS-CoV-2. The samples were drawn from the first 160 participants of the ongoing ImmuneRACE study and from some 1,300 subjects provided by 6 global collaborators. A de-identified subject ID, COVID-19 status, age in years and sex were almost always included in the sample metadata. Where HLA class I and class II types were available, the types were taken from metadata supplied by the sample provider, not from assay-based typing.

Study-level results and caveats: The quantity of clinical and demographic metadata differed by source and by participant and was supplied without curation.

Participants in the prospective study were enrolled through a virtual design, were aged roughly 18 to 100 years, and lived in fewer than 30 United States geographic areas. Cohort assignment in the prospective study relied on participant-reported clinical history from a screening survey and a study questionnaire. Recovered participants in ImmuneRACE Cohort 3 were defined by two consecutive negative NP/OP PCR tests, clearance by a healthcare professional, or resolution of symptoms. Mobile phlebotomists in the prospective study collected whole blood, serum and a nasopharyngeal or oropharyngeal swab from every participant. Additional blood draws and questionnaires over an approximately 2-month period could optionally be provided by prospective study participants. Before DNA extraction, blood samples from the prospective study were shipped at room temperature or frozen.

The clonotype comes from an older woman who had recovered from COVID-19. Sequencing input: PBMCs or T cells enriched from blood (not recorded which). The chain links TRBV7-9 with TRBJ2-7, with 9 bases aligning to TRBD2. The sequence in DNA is TGTGCCAGCAGCCGAGGACTAGCGAATAACTATCACTACGAGCAGTACTTC. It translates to CASSRGLANNYHYEQYF.